The present T cell receptor (beta chain) was sequenced within a study of patients and donors after allogeneic stem cell transplantation. Trimming took 5 bases from V and 0 from J, leaving 10 bases between them. The CDR3 runs to 14 residues. Each CDR3 protein gets one entry after TCRdb re-called the RT-PCR reads with MiXCR. The sample consists of some 960,000 distinct CDR3 sequences, 18% of them appearing once. The chain is built from TRBV12-3 or TRBV12-4 and TRBJ1-1; D is uncertain. The sample taken for sequencing was blood, either unsorted or a sorted T cell fraction (not recorded which). The clonotype comes from a human donor who was either an allogeneic HSCT recipient or a stem cell or donor lymphocyte infusion donor (not recorded which). It is not recorded whose cells these are; they may come from a transplant donor. In DNA form, the CDR3 reads TGTGCCAGCAGTGTTGGGTCCTTGAACACTGAAGCTTTCTTT. It encodes CASSVGSLNTEAFF.